This T cell receptor (beta chain) stems from a study of blood T cell repertoires in COVID-19. Study-wide background: The United States, Italy and Spain supplied acute and convalescent COVID-19 samples.

The germline V gene encodes CDR1 LGHDT and CDR2 YNNKEL (reference sequence). The CDR3 runs to 15 residues. V lost 1 base to trimming and J lost 7 bases; unmatched junction nucleotides: 6. Per the study methods: Estimation of nucleated cell counts relied on the amplification of reference gene primers. Generated by immunoSEQ multiplex PCR, the TCRdb table keeps only in-frame clones and is missing some. V and J calls and clone size follow that table, whereas D and trimming were derived from the DNA. The top ten clones hold around 2.5% of a sample with 200,000 to 300,000 clones, about 87% of them seen once. Living in about 25 US areas, the participants were between roughly 18 and 95 years of age. Participants had their cohort set by participant-reported clinical history.

The receptor was isolated from a woman aged 40 to 50 with acute COVID-19. The rearrangement uses TRBV3-1 (or the pseudogene TRBV3-2) and TRBJ1-5, with 8 bases matching TRBD1. Sample: PBMCs or T cells enriched from blood (not recorded which). The CDR3, as DNA: TGTGCCAGCAGCCAAGGAGACAGGGGACCCCAGCCCCAGCATTTT. Its translation is CASSQGDRGPQPQHF.